Included here is one T cell receptor (beta chain) sequence, with context. The age range of participants was about 18 to 100 years, with residence in about two dozen US areas. In germline, CDR1 is SGHRS, CDR2 YFSETQ. The CDR3 consists of 14 residues. V gave up 2 bases and J gave up 8 bases, with 13 bases separating them. Produced via immunoSEQ multiplex PCR; TCRdb's table is partial and in-frame only. The top ten clones hold roughly 1.1% of a sample with some 400,000 clones, 80% to 90% of them seen once. This entry comes from a study of blood T cell repertoires in COVID-19. Study at large: Specimens from acute and convalescent COVID-19 originated in the United States, Italy and Spain. T cells, B-cell-depleted T cells, or PBMCs supplied cDNA or gDNA.

This receptor was obtained from a young man who had recovered from COVID-19. The chain employs TRBV5-1 and TRBJ1-4; D might be TRBD1 (5 bases). The sequenced sample was PBMCs or T cells enriched from blood (not recorded which). The CDR3 bases are TGCGCCAGCAGCTTCGGGGGATATCGCGAAAAACTGTTTTTT. This codes for CASSFGGYREKLFF.